This is a list of T cell receptor beta chains from one sample in a study of cytomegalovirus exposure and HLA in healthy donors. Sequencing was performed with immunoSEQ multiplex PCR; in TCRdb, only in-frame clones are kept and a portion is missing. Among about 150,000 clones listed, approximately 79% were seen once. The sample consisted of PBMCs. These receptors came from a male donor in good health and CMV-seronegative. The CDR3 runs from the conserved cysteine through the conserved F or W. D genes are given only for firm matches. Clone sizes are given selectively: once, few, many, or a class where the clone is expanded.

d_call: TRBD2
clone_size: few
v_call: TRBV19
j_call: TRBJ2-1
cdr3_aa: CASSILAGGLGEQFF
cdr3_nt: TGTGCCAGTAGTATACTAGCGGGAGGGCTTGGTGAGCAGTTCTTC

d_call: NA
clone_size: NA
v_call: TRBV6-5
j_call: TRBJ1-4
cdr3_aa: CASSYSFGQSNEKLFF
cdr3_nt: TGTGCCAGCAGTTACTCATTTGGGCAGAGTAATGAAAAACTGTTTTTT

d_call: NA
clone_size: NA
v_call: TRBV6-5
j_call: TRBJ2-5
cdr3_aa: CASSYSSGTQYF
cdr3_nt: TGTGCCAGCAGTTACTCTTCAGGGACCCAGTACTTC

d_call: NA
clone_size: once
v_call: TRBV9
j_call: TRBJ1-1
cdr3_aa: CASSVSWGNTEAFF
cdr3_nt: TGTGCCAGCAGCGTGAGTTGGGGCAACACTGAAGCTTTCTTT

d_call: TRBD1
clone_size: NA
v_call: TRBV19
j_call: TRBJ1-2
cdr3_aa: CASRRQGASDYGYTF
cdr3_nt: TGTGCCAGCCGGCGGCAGGGGGCCTCTGACTATGGCTACACCTTC

d_call: TRBD1
clone_size: NA
v_call: TRBV6-1
j_call: TRBJ1-2
cdr3_aa: CASSEQGVGGYTF
cdr3_nt: TGTGCCAGCAGTGAGCAGGGGGTAGGTGGCTACACCTTC

d_call: NA
clone_size: NA
v_call: TRBV11-3
j_call: TRBJ2-7
cdr3_aa: CASSETRKAEQYF
cdr3_nt: TGTGCCAGCAGCGAGACTCGAAAGGCCGAGCAGTACTTC

d_call: TRBD2
clone_size: NA
v_call: TRBV19
j_call: TRBJ2-3
cdr3_aa: CASTLGLAEDTQYF
cdr3_nt: TGTGCCAGTACCCTGGGACTAGCGGAAGATACGCAGTATTTT

d_call: NA
clone_size: NA
v_call: TRBV5-6
j_call: TRBJ2-7
cdr3_aa: CASSLGGSGNEQYF
cdr3_nt: TGTGCCAGCAGCTTGGGAGGGTCTGGGAACGAGCAGTACTTC

d_call: NA
clone_size: NA
v_call: TRBV7-8
j_call: TRBJ1-1
cdr3_aa: CASSLITGVFAEAFF
cdr3_nt: TGTGCCAGCAGCTTAATCACGGGGGTATTCGCTGAAGCTTTCTTT

d_call: NA
clone_size: NA
v_call: TRBV5-4
j_call: TRBJ1-1
cdr3_aa: CASSPVVSGAEAFF
cdr3_nt: TGTGCCAGCAGCCCCGTGGTTTCGGGGGCTGAAGCTTTCTTT

d_call: TRBD2
clone_size: once
v_call: TRBV4-1
j_call: TRBJ2-1
cdr3_aa: CASSPTSGRNEQFF
cdr3_nt: TGCGCCAGCAGCCCCACTAGCGGGAGAAATGAGCAGTTCTTC

d_call: TRBD2
clone_size: NA
v_call: TRBV14
j_call: TRBJ2-7
cdr3_aa: CASSQAGGRTYEQYF
cdr3_nt: TGTGCCAGCAGCCAAGCTGGCGGGAGGACCTACGAGCAGTACTTC

d_call: NA
clone_size: NA
v_call: TRBV7-9
j_call: TRBJ2-4
cdr3_aa: CASSLAERGIQYF
cdr3_nt: TGTGCCAGCAGCTTAGCCGAACGGGGTATTCAGTACTTC

d_call: TRBD1
clone_size: NA
v_call: TRBV6-5
j_call: TRBJ1-1
cdr3_aa: CASQGQMNTEAFF
cdr3_nt: TGTGCCAGCCAGGGACAGATGAACACTGAAGCTTTCTTT

d_call: TRBD2
clone_size: few
v_call: TRBV5-1
j_call: TRBJ2-2
cdr3_aa: CASYTSGASGGELFF
cdr3_nt: TGCGCCAGCTATACTAGCGGGGCATCGGGCGGGGAGCTGTTTTTT

d_call: TRBD1
clone_size: NA
v_call: TRBV5-4
j_call: TRBJ2-5
cdr3_aa: CASSPGGDRGETQYF
cdr3_nt: TGTGCCAGCAGCCCGGGGGGGGACAGGGGTGAGACCCAGTACTTC

d_call: NA
clone_size: NA
v_call: TRBV7-2
j_call: TRBJ2-1
cdr3_aa: CASSAGGRRANEQFF
cdr3_nt: TGTGCCAGCAGCGCAGGGGGTAGGAGGGCCAATGAGCAGTTCTTC

d_call: TRBD2
clone_size: NA
v_call: TRBV13
j_call: TRBJ2-7
cdr3_aa: CASSRRTSGGSHSYEQYF
cdr3_nt: TGTGCCAGCAGCCGCCGGACTAGCGGGGGGTCGCACTCCTACGAGCAGTACTTC